This entry lists 11 T cell receptor beta chains sequenced from one sample in a study of T cells in women clearing cervical HPV infection. Libraries were prepared by immunoSEQ multiplex PCR; TCRdb keeps only in-frame clonotypes and omits some of them. The specimen's table records about 25,000 clones. Material: blood buffy coat. The receptors were sampled from a woman between 18 and 70 years old with a cervical HPV16 infection that either progressed to CIN3+ or cleared (not recorded which).

Regarding this clone: Read coverage stops 3 residues before the CDR3 terminus; the germline J gene supplies the remainder. The chain is built from TRBV14 and TRBJ2-5, with D unresolved. Germline CDR1 is SGHDN and CDR2 is FVKESK. The ends were cut back, 0 bases at V and 4 bases at J, with 6 bases in the middle. This CDR3 contains 13 residues. CDR3 bases read: TGTGCCAGCAGCCAAGATCTCCGAGAGACC. Its protein product is CASSQDLRET. The CDR3, in full, reads CASSQDLRETQYF. Drawing the rest from reference TRBV14 and TRBJ2-5, the complete variable domain is EAGVTQFPSHSVIEKGQTVTLRCDPISGHDNLYWYRRVMGKEIKFLLHFVKESKQDESGMPNNRFLAERTGGTYSTLKVQPAELEDSGVYFCASSQDLRETQYFGPGTRLLVL.

A word on this clone: Read coverage stops 3 residues before the CDR3 terminus; the germline J gene supplies the remainder. The chain links TRBV7-9 to TRBJ2-5, with 11 positions matching TRBD2. CDR3 size: 15 residues. V gave up 4 bases and J gave up 5 bases; unmatched junction bases: 6. Germline V gene sequence: CDR1 SEHNR, CDR2 FQNEAQ (reference sequence). The CDR3 loop reads CASSSFSGGAETQYF. CDR3 DNA, as far as it was read: TGTGCCAGCAGCTCCTTTAGCGGGGGGGCCGAGACC.

Concerning this clone itself: The read stops 3 residues short of the end of the CDR3; the missing end is completed from the germline J gene. This sequence joins TRBV2 and TRBJ2-1; tentative D call: TRBD1 (5 bases). Germline V gene data show CDR1 as SNHLY and CDR2 as FYNNEI. Deletions cut 5 bases from V and 4 bases from J, with 9 bases between. This CDR3 has 13 amino acids. CDR3 sequence reads: CASSTGRYNEQFF. The part of the CDR3 DNA that was read is TGTGCCAGCAGTACAGGCAGATACAATGAG.

As for this clone: Read coverage stops 3 residues before the CDR3 terminus; the germline J gene supplies the remainder. This chain uses TRBV7-3 with TRBJ2-7, with 9 positions matching TRBD1. Germline V gene lookup returns CDR1 SGHTA and CDR2 FQGTGA. This CDR3 has 15 amino acids. J was trimmed by 5 bases and V by 2 bases; bases with no gene match: 7. CDR3 bases read: TGTGCCAGCAGCTTAGGCGGGACAGGGCCCCACGAG. This codes for CASSLGGTGPHE. The entire CDR3 protein reads CASSLGGTGPHEQYF.

On this clone itself: The junction differs from germline at one of its ends, possibly a read error. The read finishes 3 residues shy of the CDR3 end, and the germline J gene is used to complete it. This rearrangement joins TRBV7-2 to TRBJ1-1; D is perhaps TRBD1 (5 bases). The CDR3 is 14 amino acids. Germline CDR1 is SGHTA and CDR2 is FQGNSA. This chain's CDR3 is CASSLGTGNTEAFF. The DNA read from the CDR3 is TGTGCCAGCAGTTTAGGAACAGGGAACACTGAA. The full variable domain, completed using reference TRBV7-2 and TRBJ1-1, is GAGVSQSPSNKVTEKGKDVELRCDPISGHTALYWYRQSLGQGLEFLIYFQGNSAPDKSGLPSDRFSAERTGGSVSTLTIQRTQQEDSAVYLCASSLGTGNTEAFFGQGTRLTVV.

With respect to this clone: The read gets to within 3 residues of the CDR3 end, and the germline J gene fills in the rest. The chain combines TRBV19 with TRBJ1-2, with 7 bases identical to TRBD1. This CDR3 has 15 residues. The V gene's germline CDR1 is LNHDA and CDR2 SQIVND (reference sequence). This chain's CDR3 is CASSMGAGTAADYTF. The DNA read from the CDR3 is TGTGCCAGTAGTATGGGAGCAGGGACAGCAGCCGAC.

The sequenced CDR3 bases are TGCGCCAGCAGCTCTAGCGGGAGCTCCTACGAG. It translates to CASSSSGSSYE. The whole CDR3 region reads CASSSSGSSYEQYF. The chain uses TRBV5-1 and TRBJ2-7; 10 bases are a match to TRBD2. The read ends 3 residues before the CDR3 terminus; that terminus is restored from the germline J gene. J lost 0 bases, V lost 3 bases, and 0 bases had no gene match. The CDR3 sequence is 14 residues long. Germline CDR1 SGHRS, CDR2 YFSETQ.

Comment on this clone: The read gets to within 3 residues of the CDR3 end, and the germline J gene fills in the rest. The same CDR3 is also encoded by other DNA sequences in this sample. The chain combines TRBV20-1 with TRBJ2-3, with 7 bases identical to TRBD2. Germline assignment: CDR1 DFQATT and CDR2 SNEGSKA (reference sequence). V shed 3 bases, J shed 0 bases, and the junction held 6 bases outside the gene matches. The CDR3 has 15 amino acids. Here the CDR3 reads CSARGPAGSTDTQYF. Partial CDR3 DNA: TGCAGTGCTAGGGGTCCAGCGGGAAGCACAGATACG.

Remarks on this clone: The DNA ends 3 residues before the CDR3 does, and the rest of the CDR3 is filled in from the germline J gene. V is TRBV5-6 and J is TRBJ2-1, with 7 bases lining up with TRBD1. The CDR3 contains 13 residues. CDR1 is SGHDT, CDR2 YYEEEE, per germline. With 5 bases clipped from V and 8 bases from J, the junction kept 7 bases outside the gene matches. The CDR3 DNA, read in part, is TGTGCCAGCAGACCGACAGGGCGGGATGAG. It encodes CASRPTGRDE. The whole CDR3 is CASRPTGRDEQFF.

To note about this clone: The DNA ends 3 residues before the CDR3 does, and the rest of the CDR3 is filled in from the germline J gene. The chain employs TRBV18 and TRBJ1-2; TRBD1 aligns across 8 bases. Per the germline V gene, CDR1 is KGHSH and CDR2 is LQKENI. The CDR3 length is 14 residues. The part of the CDR3 DNA that was read is TGTGCCAGCTCACCAATGGACAGGGACTACGGG. It is translated as CASSPMDRDYG. The full CDR3 sequence reads CASSPMDRDYGYTF.

Points on this clone: The read ends 3 residues before the CDR3 terminus; that terminus is restored from the germline J gene. V usage is TRBV7-3 and J usage is TRBJ2-1, with 8 bases that match TRBD2. This CDR3 region has 15 residues. The germline V gene encodes CDR1 SGHTA and CDR2 FQGTGA. J was trimmed by 7 bases and V by 2 bases; bases with no gene match: 7. The CDR3 sequence is CASSLLAGPRNEQFF. The part of the CDR3 DNA that was read is TGTGCCAGCAGCTTATTAGCGGGGCCCCGGAATGAG.